The sequence of this T cell receptor beta chain was determined in a study of T cells in Graves' hyperthyroidism and ophthalmopathy. General observations from the study: Researchers found most expanded thyroid clonotypes above 0.001 in blood as well.

The TCR beta CDR3 regions underwent amplification using RNA transcripts as the source. The HTBI primer set was used in a first-round RT-PCR of the TCR CDR3. Using its own MiXCR run on the multiplex PCR reads, TCRdb lists one record per CDR3 protein. Of approximately 520,000 distinct CDR3 sequences listed, around 21% are singletons. Germline lookup yields CDR1 DFQATT and CDR2 SNEGSKA (reference sequence). Deletions cut 0 bases from V and 2 bases from J, with 14 bases between. The CDR3 runs 15 residues. Many counts were recorded for this clonotype. The target antigen is unknown. This sequence originates from a man between 18 and 29 years old with Graves' hyperthyroidism. The chain is built from TRBV20-1 and TRBJ2-7; D perhaps matches TRBD2 (6 bases). Sequenced: blood. In DNA, the CDR3 is TGCAGTGCTAGAGATTGGGGTAGCGGAACCTACGAGCAGTACTTC. Translated, it gives CSARDWGSGTYEQYF.